These 14 T cell receptor beta chains came from one sample sequenced in a study of cytomegalovirus exposure and HLA in healthy donors. The repertoire was sequenced with immunoSEQ multiplex PCR; TCRdb's copy has only in-frame clones and lacks some. The sample lists 98,000 or so clones, roughly 84% seen once, with around 3% in the top ten. Sequenced sample: PBMCs. The receptors were gathered from a young woman in good health and CMV-seronegative.

This clone was seen just once. The chain is built from TRBV7-6 and TRBJ1-5; D is possibly TRBD1 (5 bases). Trimming removed 5 bases at V and 6 bases at J, with 14 bases between. This CDR3 region has 14 residues. Germline V lookup: CDR1 SGHVS, CDR2 FNYEAQ. In nucleotides, the CDR3 is TGTGCCAGCAGCCTCTGGGGGGTGGGTCAGCCCCAGCATTTT. Its translation is CASSLWGVGQPQHF.

The CDR3: CASSWAGTVNYEQYF. CDR3 nucleotides: TGCGCCAGCAGTTGGGCCGGGACAGTCAACTACGAGCAGTACTTC. The chain combines TRBV5-1 with TRBJ2-7, with TRBD1 matching 7 bases. CDR1 and CDR2 (germline): SGHRS, YFSETQ. The CDR3 contains 15 residues. V lost 5 bases to trimming and J lost 3 bases; unmatched junction nucleotides: 11.

V and J are TRBV6-4 and TRBJ2-2, with D unresolved. The length of the CDR3 is 14 residues. Trimming shortened V by 2 bases and J by 5 bases, and 9 bases separated the two germline ends. CDR1 and CDR2 (germline): MRHNA, SNTAGT. The CDR3 sequence: CASSDGQSTGELFF. CDR3 coding DNA: TGTGCCAGCAGTGACGGGCAGTCAACCGGGGAGCTGTTTTTT.

Concerning this clone itself: The same CDR3 can be traced to other DNA sequences in this sample. This chain uses TRBV27 with TRBJ1-1, with D possibly matching TRBD1 (5 bases). The CDR3 is 13 amino acids. Trimming pared 2 bases from V and 4 bases from J, leaving 8 bases between. Germline-derived CDR1 and CDR2 are MNHEY and SMNVEV (reference sequence). Here the CDR3 DNA reads TGTGCCAGCAGTTTAAGGGGCAGCACTGAAGCTTTCTTT. This gives the protein CASSLRGSTEAFF.

This clone is medium-sized. The chain uses TRBV9 and TRBJ2-2; D not certain. Germline V gene lookup returns CDR1 SGDLS and CDR2 YYNGEE. With 2 bases removed from V and 6 bases from J, the gap between germline ends came to 2 bases. The CDR3 has 11 residues. CDR3: CASSVSGELFF. CDR3 DNA: TGTGCCAGCAGCGTCTCCGGGGAGCTGTTTTTT.

The J gene is TRBJ2-5, the V gene TRBV18; D not certain. This CDR3 has 13 amino acids. Per germline, CDR1 KGHSH and CDR2 LQKENI. The V end lost 1 base, the J end lost 2 bases, and 5 bases lay between the germline ends. CDR3 loop: CASSPRRQETQYF. The CDR3 DNA is TGTGCCAGCTCACCACGCAGGCAAGAGACCCAGTACTTC.

The chain recombines TRBV7-3 with TRBJ2-7, with 7 nucleotides matching TRBD2. V lost 3 bases to trimming and J lost 4 bases; unmatched junction nucleotides: 3. This CDR3 contains 13 residues. Germline assignment: CDR1 SGHTA and CDR2 FQGTGA. CDR3 nucleotides: TGTGCCAGCAGCTTCGGGGGGACTTACGAGCAGTACTTC. Residues: CASSFGGTYEQYF. Combining the CDR3 with reference TRBV7-3 and TRBJ2-7 gives the whole variable domain GAGVSQTPSNKVTEKGKYVELRCDPISGHTALYWYRQSLGQGPEFLIYFQGTGAADDSGLPNDRFFAVRPEGSVSTLKIQRTERGDSAVYLCASSFGGTYEQYFGPGTRLTVT.

This clone has ten or more counts. The J gene is TRBJ2-5, the V gene TRBV6-1, with TRBD2 identical over 9 bases. V trimming: 0 bases; J trimming: 1 base; junction bases outside the gene matches: 0. This CDR3 region has 15 residues. Per germline, CDR1 MNHNS and CDR2 SASEGT. CDR3 in amino acids: CASSEASGGQETQYF. The CDR3 nucleotides read TGTGCCAGCAGTGAAGCTAGCGGGGGCCAAGAGACCCAGTACTTC.

This chain joins TRBV5-6 and TRBJ2-7; D call uncertain. The V end lost 2 bases, the J end lost 3 bases, and 21 bases lay between the germline ends. The germline gives CDR1 SGHDT, CDR2 YYEEEE. The CDR3 covers 17 residues. The CDR3 loop reads CASSFRSLPTSVYEQYF. CDR3 in DNA: TGTGCCAGCAGCTTTAGGTCTCTACCAACCAGCGTCTACGAGCAGTACTTC.

The genes are TRBV18 and TRBJ1-1; D gene uncertain. The V end was cut by 3 bases, the J end by 10 bases, with 15 bases between. Looked up from germline, CDR1 is KGHSH and CDR2 is LQKENI. The CDR3 consists of 13 residues. This CDR3 is CASSPDGGSTAFF. CDR3 DNA: TGTGCCAGCTCACCCGATGGCGGGTCGACAGCTTTCTTT.

This chain's CDR3 is CASSVGQGIYEQYF. CDR3 bases: TGTGCCAGCAGTGTGGGACAGGGGATCTACGAGCAGTACTTC. The chain has TRBV6-1 and TRBJ2-7, with 10 positions matching TRBD1. The ends lost 4 bases at V and 3 bases at J; junction bases unmatched: 3. The CDR3 runs 14 residues. Germline CDR1 reads MNHNS; CDR2 reads SASEGT.

The table lists this clone with a count of one. The chain is built from TRBV30 and TRBJ1-1; 7 bases align to TRBD1. The CDR3 is 14 residues long. After removal of 4 bases from V and 5 bases from J, the junction contained 10 bases not matched to a gene. The V gene's germline CDR1 is GTSNPN and CDR2 SVGIG (reference sequence). CDR3 loop: CAWKNTGARTEAFF. In nucleotides, the CDR3 is TGTGCCTGGAAGAATACAGGGGCAAGGACTGAAGCTTTCTTT.

The genes are TRBV14 and TRBJ2-1; TRBD2 matches 7 bases. CDR1 SGHDN and CDR2 FVKESK come from the germline V gene. This CDR3 has 15 amino acids. V shed 4 bases and J 4 bases; nucleotides not matched to a gene: 7. CDR3: CASSPSSGEYNEQFF. The CDR3 DNA follows: TGTGCCAGCAGCCCGAGCAGCGGGGAATACAATGAGCAGTTCTTC.

The rearrangement uses TRBV19 and TRBJ1-1; 8 bases map to TRBD1. V lost 7 bases, J lost 0 bases, and 16 bases stayed unmatched. Germline values: CDR1 LNHDA, CDR2 SQIVND (reference sequence). The CDR3 totals 18 residues. Written as DNA, the CDR3 is TGTGCCAGTACTGACGATCTCGTGGCAGGGGGCTTGAACACTGAAGCTTTCTTT. Residues: CASTDDLVAGGLNTEAFF.